These 9 T cell receptor beta chains were all obtained from the same sample, sequenced in a study of blood T cell repertoires in COVID-19. TCRdb keeps only in-frame clones here, not all; method: immunoSEQ multiplex PCR. The table has hundreds of thousands of clones, roughly 83% seen once. Specimen: PBMCs or T cells enriched from blood (not recorded which). Receptors were obtained from a woman aged 50 to 60 who had recovered from COVID-19.

The gene calls are TRBV5-1 and TRBJ2-7; 8 positions agree with TRBD1. The junction had 10 bases not matched to a gene; V was cut back by 4 bases and J by 4 bases. Germline lookup yields CDR1 SGHRS and CDR2 YFSETQ. The CDR3 sequence is 15 residues long. The DNA for the CDR3 is TGCGCCAGCAGCCAGTTCGGGACAGGAGAGTACGAGCAGTACTTC. Its translation: CASSQFGTGEYEQYF.

This clone was seen repeatedly, ten times or more. The V call is TRBV6-5, the J call TRBJ1-5; D not resolved. The CDR3 is 13 residues long. Trimming left V 11 bases short and J 7 bases short, with 18 bases between. Germline-derived CDR1 and CDR2 are MNHEY and SVGAGI. The DNA of the CDR3 is TGTGCCGGGTCGGACGGGGAATCCCAGCCCCAGCATTTT. Its translation: CAGSDGESQPQHF.

The chain has TRBV11-2 and TRBJ1-1, with D perhaps matching TRBD1 (5 bases). CDR1 SGHAT and CDR2 FQNNGV come from the germline V gene. V dropped 7 bases and J dropped 6 bases, with 15 bases sitting between them. The CDR3 runs 13 residues. CDR3: CASTVGRAAEAFF. CDR3 coding DNA: TGTGCCAGCACCGTGGGCAGGGCGGCTGAAGCTTTCTTT.

The CDR3 DNA sequence: TGCGCCAGCAGCCATGGACAGGGGAGGAACACTGAAGCTTTCTTT. This sequence encodes CASSHGQGRNTEAFF. V is TRBV4-3 and J is TRBJ1-1, with 9 bases aligning to TRBD1. The CDR3 length is 15 residues. The trim removed 3 bases at V and 1 base at J, leaving 3 bases unmatched. Germline CDR1 and CDR2: LGHNA and YSLEER.

This clone was picked up one time. The chain couples TRBV28 to TRBJ1-2; 9 bases are shared with TRBD1. Germline V gives CDR1 MDHEN, CDR2 SYDVKM. The CDR3 has 15 amino acids. Trimming at V came to 5 bases and at J to 5 bases, leaving 9 bases not matched to a gene. This CDR3 is CASSANRGRRYGYTF. The CDR3 nucleotides are TGTGCCAGCAGTGCGAACAGGGGGCGTCGATATGGCTACACCTTC.

The rearrangement links TRBV7-3 to TRBJ2-3, with a possible D match to TRBD1 (6 bases). The ends were cut back, 5 bases at V and 2 bases at J, with 11 bases in the middle. CDR1 is SGHTA, CDR2 FQGTGA, per germline. This CDR3 comprises 14 residues. The CDR3: CASSVQGSTDTQYF. As DNA, the CDR3 is TGTGCCAGCAGCGTACAGGGATCCACAGATACGCAGTATTTT.

The chain links TRBV7-9 to TRBJ2-7; TRBD1 matches at 12 bases. With V trimmed by 0 bases and J by 6 bases, 0 bases remained unmatched. The CDR3 length is 14 residues. From germline, CDR1 is SEHNR and CDR2 FQNEAQ (reference sequence). The CDR3 bases are TGTGCCAGCAGCTTAGCGGGACAGGGGGCCGAGCAGTACTTC. Residues: CASSLAGQGAEQYF.

J is TRBJ1-1 and V is TRBV10-1; 7 bases align to TRBD1. Trimming cost V 6 bases and J 1 base; bases outside gene matches: 5. Germline CDR1 and CDR2: WNHNN and SYGVQD (reference sequence). The CDR3 is made up of 14 amino acids. CDR3 sequence: CASSPGGRNTEAFF. The CDR3 DNA follows: TGCGCCAGCAGCCCAGGGGGAAGGAACACTGAAGCTTTCTTT.

The J gene is TRBJ1-2, the V gene TRBV30; D gene unclear. Germline CDR1 GTSNPN, CDR2 SVGIG (reference sequence). The CDR3 covers 14 residues. With 0 bases removed from V and 8 bases from J, the gap between germline ends came to 16 bases. CDR3 sequence reads: CAWSVLSGVRGYTF. The CDR3 DNA reads TGTGCCTGGAGTGTACTGTCCGGCGTGCGGGGCTACACCTTC.